This T cell receptor beta chain was identified during a study of response to subunit inactivated influenza vaccine. Study conclusions and caveats: Each seasonal influenza vaccination, the authors suggested, recruits few new T cells.

In germline, CDR1 is SGHTA, CDR2 FQGNSA. V lost 5 bases, J lost 6 bases, and 11 bases lay in between. The CDR3 totals 13 residues. One entry per CDR3 protein results from TCRdb running MiXCR on the RT-PCR reads. The sample records approximately 680,000 distinct CDR3 sequences, more than 15% being singletons. Regarding this clonotype: The antigen is not known.

This chain connects TRBV7-2 to TRBJ2-1; tentatively, D is TRBD1 (6 bases). This sequence was found in a man aged 45 to 65 who received an inactivated influenza vaccine. This specimen was PBMCs from blood, taken approximately 12 days after vaccination. CDR3 DNA: TGTGCCAGCAGCAAACAGGGAACCAATGAGCAGTTCTTC. Its protein is CASSKQGTNEQFF.